Below are 13 T cell receptor beta chains sequenced from a single sample in a study of cytomegalovirus exposure and HLA in healthy donors. This table comes from immunoSEQ multiplex PCR, and its TCRdb copy is limited to in-frame clones, with some not included. The sample yields a few hundred thousand clones, around 86% seen once. Sequencing used PBMCs. All receptors derive from a woman aged 18-30 years in good health and CMV-seronegative.

This sequence joins TRBV6-1 and TRBJ2-1, with 10 bases aligning to TRBD2. Germline V lookup: CDR1 MNHNS, CDR2 SASEGT. Trimming removed 4 bases from V and 4 bases from J; junction bases left unmatched: 1. CDR3 length: 14 residues. The CDR3 bases are TGTGCCAGCAGTGCACTAGCGGGGTACAATGAGCAGTTCTTC. This gives the protein CASSALAGYNEQFF.

This clone occurred a few times. The chain is built from TRBV19 and TRBJ2-2; 9 bases align to TRBD1. CDR3 length equals 15 residues. In germline, CDR1 is LNHDA, CDR2 SQIVND (reference sequence). V lost 9 bases and J lost 8; bases outside the gene matches: 13. In DNA, the CDR3 is TGTGCCAGCCGGGACAGGGAGGGGGGTTTAGGGGAGCTGTTTTTT. Translation: CASRDREGGLGELFF.

This rearrangement joins TRBV11-3 to TRBJ2-4; D may be TRBD2 (5 bases). V lost 5 bases to trimming and J lost 0 bases, with 14 bases between them. CDR1 and CDR2 (germline): SGHNT, YENEEA. The CDR3 totals 16 residues. The CDR3, as DNA: TGTGCCAGCAGCCCGAGGGTTGATCTAGCCAAAAACATTCAGTACTTC. Protein product: CASSPRVDLAKNIQYF. Filled out from reference TRBV11-3 and TRBJ2-4, the complete variable domain reads EAGVVQSPRYKIIEKKQPVAFWCNPISGHNTLYWYLQNLGQGPELLIRYENEEAVDDSQLPKDRFSAERLKGVDSTLKIQPAELGDSAVYLCASSPRVDLAKNIQYFGAGTRLSVL.

The rearrangement links TRBV30 to TRBJ2-5, with D perhaps TRBD1 (6 bases). CDR1 is GTSNPN and CDR2 is SVGIG in the germline V gene (reference sequence). V was trimmed by 7 bases and J by 4 bases, leaving 13 bases between them. This CDR3 comprises 12 residues. For the CDR3, the DNA is TGTGCCTCAACAGGGAAGGGAGAGACCCAGTACTTC. Protein: CASTGKGETQYF.

The chain links TRBV7-2 to TRBJ1-1; tentative D call: TRBD1 (6 bases). The CDR3 runs 14 residues. V lost 10 bases, J lost 1 base, and 16 bases lay in between. Germline CDR1 reads SGHTA; CDR2 reads FQGNSA. The CDR3 loop reads CATRAVTGNTEAFF. The DNA for the CDR3 is TGTGCCACCCGCGCGGTGACAGGGAACACTGAAGCTTTCTTT.

This chain's CDR3 is CASSLDTGPYEQYF. The CDR3 DNA is TGTGCCAGCAGTTTGGACACGGGCCCCTACGAGCAGTACTTC. The chain links TRBV28 to TRBJ2-7, with D perhaps TRBD1 (5 bases). Trimming removed 3 bases at V and 2 bases at J, with 11 bases between. Germline V lookup: CDR1 MDHEN, CDR2 SYDVKM. The CDR3 runs to 14 residues.

V usage is TRBV29-1 and J usage is TRBJ2-5, with 8 bases fitting TRBD1. The CDR3 covers 13 residues. The trim removed 2 bases at V and 5 bases at J, leaving 4 bases unmatched. Germline lookup yields CDR1 SQVTM and CDR2 ANQGSEA. CDR3 in amino acids: CSVENQGAETQYF. CDR3 nucleotide sequence: TGCAGCGTTGAAAACCAGGGGGCTGAGACCCAGTACTTC. Full variable domain (rest looked up from reference TRBV29-1 and TRBJ2-5): SAVISQKPSRDICQRGTSLTIQCQVDSQVTMMFWYRQQPGQSLTLIATANQGSEATYESGFVIDKFPISRPNLTFSTLTVSNMSPEDSSIYLCSVENQGAETQYFGPGTRLLVL.

This chain connects TRBV20-1 to TRBJ2-1; D gene unclear. This CDR3 comprises 11 residues. The ends were cut back, 5 bases at V and 4 bases at J, with 6 bases in the middle. Germline CDR1 DFQATT, CDR2 SNEGSKA (reference sequence). The CDR3 DNA reads as TGCAGTGCTCAGGCGTACAATGAGCAGTTCTTC. Its translation: CSAQAYNEQFF.

The rearrangement uses TRBV5-1 and TRBJ2-7; TRBD2 aligns across 12 bases. CDR3 length: 15 residues. Germline values: CDR1 SGHRS, CDR2 YFSETQ. The J segment lost 2 bases and the V segment lost 3 bases, leaving 3 bases of the junction unmatched. The CDR3 DNA is TGCGCCAGCAGCTCAGGACTAGCGGGGCCCTACGAGCAGTACTTC. This encodes CASSSGLAGPYEQYF.

The chain links TRBV5-4 to TRBJ1-1, with TRBD1 matching over 8 bases. The CDR3 is 15 amino acids. The germline V gene encodes CDR1 SGHNT and CDR2 YYREEE (reference sequence). V shed 0 bases, J shed 5 bases, and the junction held 6 bases outside the gene matches. CDR3 nucleotides: TGTGCCAGCAGCTTGGGTCGCACAGGGGGTACTGAAGCTTTCTTT. The encoded protein is CASSLGRTGGTEAFF.

This clone was observed a handful of times. V is TRBV19 and J is TRBJ1-5, with D possibly matching TRBD1 (5 bases). V was trimmed by 5 bases and J by 4 bases, leaving 12 bases between them. Per the germline V gene, CDR1 is LNHDA and CDR2 is SQIVND (reference sequence). This CDR3 comprises 14 residues. CDR3 residues: CASSAQGGNQPQHF. The CDR3 coding sequence is TGTGCCAGTAGTGCGCAGGGAGGAAATCAGCCCCAGCATTTT. The full variable domain, in which reference TRBV19 and TRBJ1-5 provide the parts outside the CDR3, is DGGITQSPKYLFRKEGQNVTLSCEQNLNHDAMYWYRQDPGQGLRLIYYSQIVNDFQKGDIAEGYSVSREKKESFPLTVTSAQKNPTAFYLCASSAQGGNQPQHFGDGTRLSIL.

The rearrangement joins TRBV11-2 to TRBJ1-2; D perhaps matches TRBD1 (6 bases). Germline V CDR1 and CDR2: SGHAT, FQNNGV. The germline V and J ends were trimmed by 6 bases and 8 bases, with 19 bases remaining between them. The length of the CDR3 is 14 residues. This CDR3 is CASSPGTRAEGYTF. Written as DNA, the CDR3 is TGTGCCAGCAGTCCCGGGACACGGGCGGAGGGCTACACCTTC.

V and J are TRBV11-1 and TRBJ2-7; 9 nucleotides agree with TRBD2. The V gene end was trimmed by 5 bases and the J gene end by 2 bases; junction bases not matched to a gene: 7. The germline CDR1 and CDR2 sequences are SGHAT and FQDESV (reference sequence). This CDR3 spans 15 amino acids. In nucleotides, the CDR3 is TGTGCCAGCAGCCCCCGTAGCGGGGGAACCTACGAGCAGTACTTC. As protein: CASSPRSGGTYEQYF.